This paragraph reports one T cell receptor (beta chain). The antigen is not known. These data belong to a study of T cell repertoires in cytomegalovirus infection. Study context: Alongside well-studied HLA-B-restricted CMV epitopes, recently identified HLA-C-restricted CMV epitopes were also used. Findings of the study overall: Carriage of CMV together with the relevant HLA was identifiable through cumulative public TCR beta family frequency.

Germline-derived CDR1 and CDR2 are DFQATT and SNEGSKA (reference sequence). The CDR3 contains 16 residues. Trimming cost V 2 bases and J 2 bases; bases outside gene matches: 9. TCRdb independently ran MiXCR on the reads; one entry per CDR3 protein. The table lists 550,000 to 700,000 distinct CDR3 sequences, over 35% of them singletons. Specimen: cultured PBMCs, collected from culture after CMV antigen stimulation. J is TRBJ2-1 and V is TRBV20-1, with 7 bases lining up with TRBD2. This TCR was recovered from a human donor in good health (CMV status not recorded). Some clones in this sample may be carry-over from other donors' samples. In DNA form, the CDR3 reads TGCAGTGCTAGAACTCACGGGGGGTGGACCTACAATGAGCAGTTCTTC. Residues: CSARTHGGWTYNEQFF.